Below are 16 T cell receptor beta chains sequenced from a single sample in a study of T cell changes during pregnancy in multiple sclerosis. Sequencing used immunoSEQ multiplex PCR; TCRdb keeps in-frame clones, though not all of them. The sample includes 70,000 to 95,000 clones, over 85% seen only once; the top ten take around 0.75%. The material was peripheral blood, obtained in the second trimester of pregnancy. These receptors all stem from a female donor in good health, enrolled as a control in a pregnancy study.

The V call is TRBV4-1, the J call TRBJ1-1, with D perhaps TRBD1 (5 bases). Germline V gene data show CDR1 as MGHRA and CDR2 as YSYEKL. Trimming removed 6 bases from V and 4 bases from J, with 12 bases in between. There are 13 residues in the CDR3. The CDR3 region is CASSRGVTTEAFF. The CDR3 DNA follows: TGCGCCAGCAGTCGGGGGGTAACCACTGAAGCTTTCTTT.

CDR3 sequence (DNA): TGTGCCAGCAGCTTAGTCTTGATAGCGGGAATGAACTACGAGCAGTACTTC. Translated: CASSLVLIAGMNYEQYF. The V gene is TRBV7-2, the J gene TRBJ2-7, with TRBD2 matching over 8 bases. This CDR3 comprises 17 residues. With V trimmed by 1 base and J by 3 bases, 11 bases remained unmatched. CDR1 and CDR2 from the germline V gene are SGHTA and FQGNSA.

The rearrangement joins TRBV25-1 to TRBJ1-2, with 10 bases lining up with TRBD1. CDR3 size: 13 residues. Germline assignment: CDR1 MGHDK and CDR2 SYGVNS. V dropped 4 bases and J dropped 7; count of bases not matched to a gene: 3. The CDR3 DNA is TGTGCCAGCAGTGCCCGGGACAGGGGTGGCTACACCTTC. As protein: CASSARDRGGYTF.

This clone appeared once. The chain combines TRBV11-2 with TRBJ2-2, with TRBD2 identical over 8 bases. The CDR3 consists of 15 residues. Germline CDR1 SGHAT, CDR2 FQNNGV. Trimming took 2 bases from V and 3 from J; bases not matched to a gene: 2. This CDR3 is CASSLRRGDTGELFF. CDR3 DNA: TGTGCCAGCAGCTTACGGCGGGGGGACACCGGGGAGCTGTTTTTT.

The sample holds one count of this clone. J is TRBJ2-3 and V is TRBV4-3, with D possibly being TRBD2 (5 bases). The germline CDR1 and CDR2 sequences are LGHNA and YSLEER. The CDR3 runs 16 residues. V shed 0 bases and J shed 6 bases, with 16 bases lying between them. CDR3 region: CASSQEYDPGLDTQYF. The CDR3 nucleotides read TGCGCCAGCAGCCAAGAGTATGACCCCGGACTGGATACGCAGTATTTT.

The rearrangement links TRBV15 to TRBJ2-3; D is possibly TRBD2 (6 bases). V dropped 1 base and J dropped 2 bases, with 10 bases sitting between them. This CDR3 comprises 15 residues. Germline V CDR1 and CDR2: LNHNV, YYDKDF (reference sequence). For the CDR3, the DNA is TGTGCCACCAGCAGAGTGGGACTTACCACAGATACGCAGTATTTT. It is translated as CATSRVGLTTDTQYF. The full variable domain, in which reference TRBV15 and TRBJ2-3 provide the parts outside the CDR3, is DAMVIQNPRYQVTQFGKPVTLSCSQTLNHNVMYWYQQKSSQAPKLLFHYYDKDFNNEADTPDNFQSRRPNTSFCFLDIRSPGLGDTAMYLCATSRVGLTTDTQYFGPGTRLTVL.

The rearrangement joins TRBV4-2 to TRBJ1-6, with a tentative D call TRBD1 (5 bases). V was cut by 0 bases and J by 9 bases, with 12 bases left in between. The CDR3 has 15 amino acids. Germline V CDR1 and CDR2: LGHNA, YNFKEQ. The CDR3 DNA reads as TGTGCCAGCAGCCAAGATCCCCAGGGAAGTTCACCCCTCCACTTT. Translated: CASSQDPQGSSPLHF.

The chain employs TRBV19 and TRBJ1-1, with D possibly being TRBD1 (6 bases). The ends were cut back, 8 bases at V and 0 bases at J, with 7 bases in the middle. Germline V CDR1 and CDR2: LNHDA, SQIVND (reference sequence). The CDR3 contains 12 residues. The CDR3 region has the DNA TGTGCCAGTGGACAGCTGAACACTGAAGCTTTCTTT. It specifies CASGQLNTEAFF.

This rearrangement joins TRBV5-5 to TRBJ2-7; TRBD2 might be the D (7 bases). Germline V CDR1 and CDR2: SGHKS, YYEKEE (reference sequence). The CDR3 totals 16 residues. The V gene lost 4 bases and the J gene lost 3 bases, with 20 bases spanning the gap. The DNA of the CDR3 is TGTGCCAGCAGCCCTGAATCGGGGGGCTCTCTCTACGAGCAGTACTTC. Translated, it gives CASSPESGGSLYEQYF.

The rearrangement joins TRBV25-1 to TRBJ1-2; D gene ambiguous. V shed 8 bases and J shed 2 bases, with 9 bases lying between them. Germline lookup yields CDR1 MGHDK and CDR2 SYGVNS. The CDR3 extends over 12 amino acids. In nucleotides, the CDR3 is TGTGCCAGCGGCGGTTCCAACTATGGCTACACCTTC. It translates to CASGGSNYGYTF.

This chain joins TRBV27 and TRBJ2-2; D not resolved. V gave up 0 bases and J gave up 7 bases, with 9 bases separating them. The CDR3 contains 14 residues. Germline loops: CDR1 MNHEY, CDR2 SMNVEV (reference sequence). The CDR3 nucleotides are TGTGCCAGCAGTTTATCATCCCCGTACGGGGAGCTGTTTTTT. Residues: CASSLSSPYGELFF.

This chain connects TRBV6-5 to TRBJ2-7; the match to TRBD2 covers 7 bases. V trimming: 5 bases; J trimming: 6 bases; junction bases outside the gene matches: 7. The CDR3 is 13 amino acids. Germline V CDR1 and CDR2: MNHEY, SVGAGI. The CDR3 sequence: CASSLLGRSEQYF. The CDR3 bases are TGTGCCAGCAGTCTCCTCGGGAGGAGCGAGCAGTACTTC.

In its sample, this clone was seen once. V gene TRBV19 combines with J gene TRBJ2-6, with D possibly TRBD1 on 6 matching bases. Per the germline V gene, CDR1 is LNHDA and CDR2 is SQIVND (reference sequence). Trimming left V 5 bases short and J 0 bases short, with 8 bases between. The CDR3 is made up of 15 amino acids. The CDR3 bases are TGTGCCAGTAGTCCACAGGGCTCTGGGGCCAACGTCCTGACTTTC. It yields the protein CASSPQGSGANVLTF.

This chain joins TRBV7-9 and TRBJ2-3; 8 nucleotides line up with TRBD2. V lost 5 bases to trimming and J lost 4 bases; unmatched junction nucleotides: 8. Germline lookup yields CDR1 SEHNR and CDR2 FQNEAQ (reference sequence). CDR3 size: 15 residues. The CDR3 DNA reads TGTGCCAGCAGCCAATCGGGGGGGCCCCCAGATACGCAGTATTTT. Encoded protein: CASSQSGGPPDTQYF. The variable domain in full, with the rest retrieved from reference TRBV7-9 and TRBJ2-3, is DTGVSQNPRHKITKRGQNVTFRCDPISEHNRLYWYRQTLGQGPEFLTYFQNEAQLEKSRLLSDRFSAERPKGSFSTLEIQRTEQGDSAMYLCASSQSGGPPDTQYFGPGTRLTVL.

This chain uses TRBV27 with TRBJ1-6, with 11 bases fitting TRBD1. With V trimmed by 4 bases and J by 6 bases, 2 bases remained unmatched. Germline CDR1 is MNHEY and CDR2 is SMNVEV (reference sequence). The length of the CDR3 is 15 residues. CDR3 nucleotides: TGTGCCAGCAGTTCTGGGACAGGGGGTAATTCACCCCTCCACTTT. It codes for CASSSGTGGNSPLHF.

This chain links TRBV7-9 with TRBJ2-7, with 9 bases lining up with TRBD1. The length of the CDR3 is 15 residues. Germline lookup yields CDR1 SEHNR and CDR2 FQNEAQ (reference sequence). Trimming took 6 bases from V and 2 from J; bases not matched to a gene: 8. As DNA, the CDR3 is TGTGCCAGCAGTTACCCGGGACAGGGAACCTACGAGCAGTACTTC. Protein product: CASSYPGQGTYEQYF.